Here is one T cell receptor beta chain with its context. What it binds is unknown. The PCR used 60 Vbeta and 13 Jbeta primers. Sequenced by immunoSEQ multiplex PCR; TCRdb stores in-frame clones only, minus some. In the table there are around 130,000 clones, around three fifths of which are singletons. This specimen belongs to a study of cytomegalovirus exposure and HLA in healthy donors. Study in general: Across a few hundred genotyped donors, approximately 81% landed in the Caucasian-associated ancestry cluster.

The germline V gene encodes CDR1 SNHLY and CDR2 FYNNEI. There are 15 residues in the CDR3. With V trimmed by 3 bases and J by 7 bases, 6 bases remained unmatched. General observations from the study: Prior analysis indicated that the majority of TCR beta V segments exhibited productivity approximately 90% or approximately 30% of the time. A later examination showed that TCR association rates differed by HLA locus, with DRB1 most and HLA-C fewest.

This cohort consisted of healthy bone marrow donors. Sequenced material: PBMCs. The genes are TRBV2 and TRBJ1-1; TRBD1 aligns across 12 bases. The sequence was collected from a male donor in good health and CMV-seronegative. CDR3 sequence: CASSDRDRGRDEAFF. CDR3 DNA sequence: TGTGCCAGCAGTGATCGGGACAGGGGGCGGGATGAAGCTTTCTTT.